This T cell receptor (beta chain) was sequenced for a study of T cell responses to AZD1222 COVID-19 vaccine. Study results and caveats: In the spike-specific TCR repertoire, nearly half reportedly target unmutated variant regions.

V was pared by 5 bases and J by 4 bases, with 15 bases between. The CDR3 has 15 residues. In germline, CDR1 is SEHNR, CDR2 FQNEAQ (reference sequence). Turning to this clone: As yet, its antigen is unknown.

The repertoire was sequenced with immunoSEQ multiplex PCR; TCRdb's copy has only in-frame clones and lacks some. This sample carries around 150,000 clones, approximately 90% of them seen once, and the ten largest clones take approximately 1.1%. The chain joins TRBV7-9 to TRBJ1-3; D unresolved. The sequencing here drew on peripheral blood, taken 28 days after the second AZD1222 dose. This clonotype was sampled from an adult who received the AZD1222 COVID-19 vaccine. CDR3 bases: TGTGCCAGCAGCCCGTGGGAAGGGTGGGGAAACACCATATATTTT. Translating gives CASSPWEGWGNTIYF. The complete variable domain, with remaining parts taken from reference TRBV7-9 and TRBJ1-3, reads DTGVSQNPRHKITKRGQNVTFRCDPISEHNRLYWYRQTLGQGPEFLTYFQNEAQLEKSRLLSDRFSAERPKGSFSTLEIQRTEQGDSAMYLCASSPWEGWGNTIYFGEGSWLTVV.